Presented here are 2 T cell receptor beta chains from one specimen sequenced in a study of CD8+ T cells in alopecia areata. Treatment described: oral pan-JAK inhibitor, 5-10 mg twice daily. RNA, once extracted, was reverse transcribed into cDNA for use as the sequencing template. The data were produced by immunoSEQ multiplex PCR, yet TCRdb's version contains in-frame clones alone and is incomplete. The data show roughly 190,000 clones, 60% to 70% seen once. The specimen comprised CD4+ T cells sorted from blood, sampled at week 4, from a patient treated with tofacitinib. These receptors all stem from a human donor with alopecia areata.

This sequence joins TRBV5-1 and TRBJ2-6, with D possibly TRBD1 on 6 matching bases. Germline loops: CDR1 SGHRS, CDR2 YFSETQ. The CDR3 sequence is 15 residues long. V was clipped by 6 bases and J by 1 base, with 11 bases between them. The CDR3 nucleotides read TGCGCCAGCACCGAACAGGGTTCTGGGGCCAACGTCCTGACTTTC. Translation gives CASTEQGSGANVLTF.

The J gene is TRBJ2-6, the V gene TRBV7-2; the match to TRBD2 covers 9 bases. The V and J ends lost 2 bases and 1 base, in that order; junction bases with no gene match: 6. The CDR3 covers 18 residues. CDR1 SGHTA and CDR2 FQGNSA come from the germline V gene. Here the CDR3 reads CASSLRLAGRSGANVLTF. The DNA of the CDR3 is TGTGCCAGCAGCTTACGTCTAGCGGGACGATCTGGGGCCAACGTCCTGACTTTC.